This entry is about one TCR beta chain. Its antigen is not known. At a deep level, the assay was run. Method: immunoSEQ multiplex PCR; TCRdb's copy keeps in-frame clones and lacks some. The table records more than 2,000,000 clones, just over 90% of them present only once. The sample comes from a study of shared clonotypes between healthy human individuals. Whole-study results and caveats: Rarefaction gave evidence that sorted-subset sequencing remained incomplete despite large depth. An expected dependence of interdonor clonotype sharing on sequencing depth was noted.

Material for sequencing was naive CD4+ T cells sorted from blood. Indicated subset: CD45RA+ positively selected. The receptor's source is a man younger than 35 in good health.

The CDR3 region is CASSSRQGAQYGYTF. CDR3 nucleotide sequence: TGTGCCAGCAGCTCGAGACAGGGCGCTCAATATGGCTACACCTTC. The V gene is TRBV5-6, the J gene TRBJ1-2; 7 bases align to TRBD1. The CDR3 sequence is 15 residues long. In germline, CDR1 is SGHDT, CDR2 YYEEEE. Unmatched junction bases numbered 10, after V lost 3 bases and J lost 5 bases.